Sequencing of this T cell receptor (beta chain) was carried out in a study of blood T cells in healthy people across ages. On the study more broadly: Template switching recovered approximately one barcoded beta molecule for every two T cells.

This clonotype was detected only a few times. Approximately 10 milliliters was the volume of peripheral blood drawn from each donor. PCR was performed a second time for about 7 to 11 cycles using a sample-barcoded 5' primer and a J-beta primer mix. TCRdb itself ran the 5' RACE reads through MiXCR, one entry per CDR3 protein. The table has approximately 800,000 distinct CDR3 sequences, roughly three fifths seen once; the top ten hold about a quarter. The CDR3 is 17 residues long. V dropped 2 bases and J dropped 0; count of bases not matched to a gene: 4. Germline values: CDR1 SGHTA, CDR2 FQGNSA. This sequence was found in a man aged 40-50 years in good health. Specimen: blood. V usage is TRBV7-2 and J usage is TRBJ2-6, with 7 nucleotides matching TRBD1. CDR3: CASSLRQGPSGANVLTF. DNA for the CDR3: TGTGCCAGCAGCTTAAGACAGGGCCCCTCTGGGGCCAACGTCCTGACTTTC.